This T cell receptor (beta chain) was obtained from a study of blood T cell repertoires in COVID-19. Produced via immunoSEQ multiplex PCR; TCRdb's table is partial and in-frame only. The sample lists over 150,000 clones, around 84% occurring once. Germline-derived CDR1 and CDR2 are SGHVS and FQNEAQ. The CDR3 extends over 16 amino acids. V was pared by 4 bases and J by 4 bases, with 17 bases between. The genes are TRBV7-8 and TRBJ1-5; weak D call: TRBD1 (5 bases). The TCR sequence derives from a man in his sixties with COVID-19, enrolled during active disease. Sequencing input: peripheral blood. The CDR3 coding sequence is TGTGCCAGCAGCTCACCCGATAGGGGAGGAAATCAGCCCCAGCATTTT. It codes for CASSSPDRGGNQPQHF. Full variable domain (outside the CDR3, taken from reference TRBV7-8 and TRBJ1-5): GAGVSQSPRYKVAKRGQDVALRCDPISGHVSLFWYQQALGQGPEFLTYFQNEAQLDKSGLPSDRFFAERPEGSVSTLKIQRTQQEDSAVYLCASSSPDRGGNQPQHFGDGTRLSIL.